Included here is one T cell receptor (beta chain) sequence, with context. Its target is unknown. The sample is drawn from a study of OX40 agonist ivuxolimab in advanced cancers. Points from the study as a whole: Relative to CD4+, CD8+ T cells held more expanded clones on average. Circulating CD4+ and CD8+ T cells showed clonal expansion by week 6 at 0.1 to 3.0 mg/kg.

Profiling relied on immunoSEQ multiplex PCR, and the TCRdb table lists in-frame clones only, not all of them. The sample includes fewer than 85,000 clones, about four fifths of them seen just once. This TCR was recovered from an adult with an advanced solid tumor such as melanoma, head and neck, liver or kidney cancer. The input for sequencing was CD4+ or CD8+ T cells sorted from blood, taken in a trial of the OX40 agonist ivuxolimab.

CDR3 nucleotide sequence: TGTGCCTGGAGTGTGTCGTTAGCGGGGGCAGATACGCAGTATTTT. It yields the protein CAWSVSLAGADTQYF. The rearrangement joins TRBV30 to TRBJ2-3; 9 bases map to TRBD2. The trim removed 0 bases at V and 4 bases at J, leaving 5 bases unmatched. The CDR3 runs 15 residues. Germline CDR1 reads GTSNPN; CDR2 reads SVGIG (reference sequence).